Listed below are T cell receptor beta chains from one sample, sequenced in a study of technical replicates of blood from a handful of donors. Using immunoSEQ multiplex PCR, the repertoire was profiled, and TCRdb retains in-frame clones only, with some absent. The sample consists of 80,000 or so clones, 96% of them appearing once. The source material was T cells isolated from PBMCs. The receptors derive from a human donor in good health. Each CDR3 is given with its conserved first and last residue. Each record gives: V gene, clone size, D gene, J gene, CDR3 protein, CDR3 DNA. The D gene is left open where the match is weak. Clone size, where shown, is once, few, many, or a class for clones that have expanded.

>TRBV11-2|NA|NA|TRBJ2-2
CASSRGSGELFF
TGTGCCAGCAGCCGGGGGTCCGGGGAGCTGTTTTTT
>TRBV14|once|TRBD2|TRBJ2-3
CASSRGGYYYTQYF
TGTGCCAGCAGCCGCGGGGGGTATTACTACACGCAGTATTTT
>TRBV9|NA|NA|TRBJ2-2
CASSVGSGGVNTGELFF
TGTGCCAGCAGCGTAGGGAGCGGAGGGGTTAACACCGGGGAGCTGTTTTTT
>TRBV9|NA|NA|TRBJ2-3
CASSVSGTSTDTQYF
TGTGCCAGCAGCGTTAGCGGAACTAGCACAGATACGCAGTATTTT
>TRBV5-1|NA|TRBD1|TRBJ1-1
CASTLRQGDTEAFF
TGCGCCAGCACTTTGAGACAGGGAGACACTGAAGCTTTCTTT
>TRBV6-1|NA|TRBD2|TRBJ2-7
CATLAGGRGSYEQYF
TGTGCCACCCTAGCGGGAGGTAGGGGCTCCTACGAGCAGTACTTC
>TRBV28|NA|NA|TRBJ2-7
CASDGIYEQYF
TGTGCCTCGGACGGGATCTACGAGCAGTACTTC
>TRBV10-1|NA|NA|TRBJ2-5
CASSDLSGKETQYF
TGCGCCAGCAGTGACCTCAGCGGTAAAGAGACCCAGTACTTC
>TRBV6-4|once|NA|TRBJ1-1
CASSDPRGGASTEAFF
TGTGCCAGCAGTGACCCCCGCGGGGGGGCGAGCACTGAAGCTTTCTTT
>TRBV5-6|NA|TRBD1|TRBJ2-7
CASSLTGQGYEQYF
TGTGCCAGCAGCTTAACGGGACAGGGTTACGAGCAGTACTTC
>TRBV19|NA|NA|TRBJ2-1
CASSIGTGGSYNEQFF
TGTGCCAGTAGTATAGGAACAGGCGGCTCCTACAATGAGCAGTTCTTC
>TRBV11-3|NA|TRBD2|TRBJ2-1
CASSSASGRNEQFF
TGTGCCAGCAGTTCGGCTAGCGGGAGAAATGAGCAGTTCTTC
>TRBV4-1|NA|TRBD2|TRBJ2-5
CASSQGGGKTQYF
TGCGCCAGCAGCCAAGGGGGGGGGAAGACCCAGTACTTC
>TRBV5-1|NA|TRBD2|TRBJ2-3
CASSLDIAGGRADTQYF
TGCGCCAGCAGCTTGGATATAGCGGGGGGGCGCGCAGATACGCAGTATTTT
>TRBV11-3|NA|TRBD1|TRBJ1-4
CASSSDRGRGELFF
TGTGCCAGCAGCTCGGACAGGGGGAGAGGGGAACTGTTTTTT
>TRBV5-6|NA|NA|TRBJ2-5
CASSIPGTRKETQYF
TGTGCCAGCAGCATACCCGGGACTCGGAAAGAGACCCAGTACTTC
>TRBV9|NA|NA|TRBJ1-2
CASSVGVTTYGYTF
TGTGCCAGCAGCGTAGGGGTTACTACTTATGGCTACACCTTC
>TRBV27|once|TRBD2|TRBJ2-3
CASSLGTTSTDTQYF
TGTGCCAGCAGTCTCGGGACTACGAGCACAGATACGCAGTATTTT
>TRBV4-1|NA|TRBD1|TRBJ2-1
CASSQSSGTVYNEQFF
TGCGCCAGCAGCCAATCATCCGGGACAGTTTACAATGAGCAGTTCTTC
>TRBV15|NA|NA|TRBJ2-5
CATSGPGGSKETQYF
TGTGCCACCAGCGGCCCCGGGGGTAGCAAAGAGACCCAGTACTTC
>TRBV27|NA|NA|TRBJ1-2
CASSLEGLGGYTF
TGTGCCAGCAGTTTGGAGGGACTTGGGGGCTACACCTTC
>TRBV7-2|NA|TRBD1|TRBJ1-4
CASSATDRMGEKLFF
TGTGCCAGCAGCGCCACGGACAGGATGGGGGAAAAACTGTTTTTT
>TRBV19|NA|TRBD2|TRBJ2-2
CASKGRSGGTGELFF
TGTGCCAGTAAAGGTCGGTCGGGGGGGACCGGGGAGCTGTTTTTT
>TRBV6-5|NA|TRBD1|TRBJ1-2
CASSEFRTGHGYTF
TGTGCCAGCAGTGAATTTCGGACAGGGCATGGCTACACCTTC
>TRBV7-3|NA|NA|TRBJ2-1
CASSLNGGASYNEQFF
TGTGCCAGCAGCTTAAACGGCGGGGCCTCCTACAATGAGCAGTTCTTC
>TRBV21-1|NA|NA|TRBJ1-2
CASSKRGTGRDGYTF
TGTGCCAGCAGCAAACGGGGGACGGGAAGGGATGGCTACACCTTC
>TRBV7-9|NA|TRBD1|TRBJ2-1
CASSLRDRVYNEQFF
TGTGCCAGCAGTCTCCGGGACAGGGTGTACAATGAGCAGTTCTTC
>TRBV4-2|NA|NA|TRBJ2-4
CASSQDWTSTKNIQYF
TGTGCCAGCAGCCAAGACTGGACATCGACCAAAAACATTCAGTACTTC
>TRBV2|NA|TRBD2|TRBJ2-7
CASSEALAGGIRYEQYF
TGTGCCAGCAGTGAAGCACTAGCGGGGGGGATCCGCTACGAGCAGTACTTC
>TRBV5-1|NA|TRBD2|TRBJ2-1
CASSAMGPRLAGVSYNEQFF
TGCGCCAGCAGCGCAATGGGGCCGAGACTAGCGGGAGTGTCCTACAATGAGCAGTTCTTC
>TRBV11-2|NA|TRBD2|TRBJ2-1
CASSLGLAGGGEQFF
TGTGCCAGCAGCCTCGGACTAGCGGGAGGGGGTGAGCAGTTCTTC
>TRBV29-1|NA|NA|TRBJ2-3
CSVGRQLPTDTQYF
TGCAGCGTTGGGAGACAGCTCCCTACAGATACGCAGTATTTT
>TRBV9|NA|TRBD2|TRBJ2-7
CASSVAPSSNGLAGFYEQYF
TGTGCCAGCAGCGTAGCCCCCTCTTCTAACGGACTAGCGGGTTTCTACGAGCAGTACTTC
>TRBV4-2|NA|NA|TRBJ1-1
CASSQQTTGGTEAFF
TGTGCCAGCAGCCAACAAACAACCGGGGGGACTGAAGCTTTCTTT
>TRBV27|once|TRBD2|TRBJ2-2
CASRRRTSGEGTGELFF
TGTGCCAGCAGGCGGCGGACTAGCGGAGAGGGGACCGGGGAGCTGTTTTTT
>TRBV29-1|NA|TRBD2|TRBJ2-5
CSGTSGQETQYF
TGCAGCGGTACTAGCGGCCAAGAGACCCAGTACTTC
>TRBV28|NA|NA|TRBJ2-7
CASSASYEQYF
TGTGCCAGCAGTGCTAGCTACGAGCAGTACTTC
>TRBV6-5|once|NA|TRBJ1-5
CASSSGNNQPQHF
TGTGCCAGCAGTTCCGGGAACAATCAGCCCCAGCATTTT
>TRBV7-2|NA|NA|TRBJ2-5
CAEVLSLPGWETQYF
TGCGCAGAGGTCCTATCCCTTCCAGGGTGGGAGACCCAGTACTTC
>TRBV7-6|NA|NA|TRBJ1-1
CASSLAENTEAFF
TGTGCCAGCAGCTTGGCAGAGAACACTGAAGCTTTCTTT
>TRBV27|once|TRBD1|TRBJ2-1
CASSWGQGAGVANEQFF
TGTGCCAGCAGTTGGGGACAGGGGGCGGGTGTGGCCAATGAGCAGTTCTTC
>TRBV2|NA|NA|TRBJ2-7
CASNTYYEQYF
TGTGCCAGCAATACCTACTACGAGCAGTACTTC
>TRBV27|NA|NA|TRBJ1-5
CASSLGWSAGKGNQPQHF
TGTGCCAGCAGTTTAGGATGGTCGGCAGGTAAGGGCAATCAGCCCCAGCATTTT
>TRBV30|NA|NA|TRBJ1-4
CAWSRGLNEKLFF
TGTGCCTGGAGTCGCGGCCTTAATGAAAAACTGTTTTTT
>TRBV28|once|TRBD1|TRBJ1-1
CASRAGDSPSARTFF
TGTGCCAGCAGGGCCGGGGACAGCCCCTCCGCTCGAACTTTCTTT
>TRBV28|NA|TRBD1|TRBJ1-2
CASSSAGTGNYGYTF
TGTGCCAGCAGTTCAGCCGGGACAGGAAACTATGGCTACACCTTC
>TRBV5-1|NA|NA|TRBJ2-5
CASSLGVAPGLGETQYF
TGCGCCAGCAGCTTGGGGGTAGCCCCGGGTCTAGGAGAGACCCAGTACTTC
>TRBV28|NA|NA|TRBJ2-7
CASRESGIPTYEQYF
TGTGCCAGCAGAGAGTCAGGGATCCCGACCTACGAGCAGTACTTC
>TRBV5-4|once|TRBD1|TRBJ2-7
CASSLERDRGNEQYF
TGTGCCAGCAGCCTAGAAAGGGACAGGGGAAACGAGCAGTACTTC